The source of this T cell receptor (beta chain) is a study of T cells in Graves' hyperthyroidism and ophthalmopathy. Looking at the study overall: Any treatment followed the collection of peripheral blood at initial diagnosis. Study results and limitations: Most thyroid clonotypes expanded above 0.001 were also detected in blood.

This clonotype was seen many times. Its antigen is currently unknown. Amplification of TCR beta CDR3 regions used RNA as the template. In the first-round RT-PCR of the TCR CDR3, the HTBI primer set was used. TCRdb independently ran MiXCR on the multiplex PCR reads; one entry per CDR3 protein. The repertoire holds about 260,000 distinct CDR3 sequences, about 16% seen once, with around 28% in the top ten. Pregnant or lactating patients were excluded, as were those with uncontrolled infection or other autoimmune disease. PBMCs stemmed from about 9.7 ml fresh peripheral blood. The CDR3 loop spans 15 amino acids. From germline, CDR1 is SGHRS and CDR2 YFSETQ. J lost 6 bases, V lost 0 bases, and 5 bases had no gene match.

The rearrangement uses TRBV5-1 and TRBJ1-1, with 10 bases that match TRBD1. The TCR sequence derives from a young woman with Graves' ophthalmopathy. Sequencing was carried out using blood. The chain's CDR3 is CASSLGTGGWSEAFF. CDR3 DNA sequence: TGCGCCAGCAGCTTGGGGACAGGGGGATGGTCTGAAGCTTTCTTT.